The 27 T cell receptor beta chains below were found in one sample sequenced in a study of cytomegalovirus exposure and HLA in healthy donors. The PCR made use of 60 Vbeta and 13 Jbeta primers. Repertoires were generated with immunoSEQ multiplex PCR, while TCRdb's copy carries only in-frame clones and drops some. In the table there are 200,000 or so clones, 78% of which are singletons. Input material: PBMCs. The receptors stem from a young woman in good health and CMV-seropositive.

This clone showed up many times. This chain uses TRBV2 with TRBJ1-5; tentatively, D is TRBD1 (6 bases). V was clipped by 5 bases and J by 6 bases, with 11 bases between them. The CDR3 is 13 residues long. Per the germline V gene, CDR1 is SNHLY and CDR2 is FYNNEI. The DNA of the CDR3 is TGTGCCAGCAGTCTCGGACAGTTTCAGCCCCAGCATTTT. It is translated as CASSLGQFQPQHF.

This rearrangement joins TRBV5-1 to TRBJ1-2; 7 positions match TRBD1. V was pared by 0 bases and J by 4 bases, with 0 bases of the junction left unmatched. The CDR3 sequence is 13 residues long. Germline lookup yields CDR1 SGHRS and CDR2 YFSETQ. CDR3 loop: CASSLEGAYGYTF. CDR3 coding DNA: TGCGCCAGCAGCTTGGAGGGGGCCTATGGCTACACCTTC.

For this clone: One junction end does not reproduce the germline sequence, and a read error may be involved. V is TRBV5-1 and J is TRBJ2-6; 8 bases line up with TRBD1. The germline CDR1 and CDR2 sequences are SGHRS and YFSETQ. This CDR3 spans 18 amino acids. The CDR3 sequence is CASSFSGQGSAGANVLIF. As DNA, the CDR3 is TGCGCCAGCAGCTTTTCAGGACAGGGATCCGCTGGGGCCAACGTCCTGATTTTC. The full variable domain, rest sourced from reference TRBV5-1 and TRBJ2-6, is KAGVTQTPRYLIKTRGQQVTLSCSPISGHRSVSWYQQTPGQGLQFLFEYFSETQRNKGNFPGRFSGRQFSNSRSEMNVSTLELGDSALYLCASSFSGQGSAGANVLIFGAGSRLTVL.

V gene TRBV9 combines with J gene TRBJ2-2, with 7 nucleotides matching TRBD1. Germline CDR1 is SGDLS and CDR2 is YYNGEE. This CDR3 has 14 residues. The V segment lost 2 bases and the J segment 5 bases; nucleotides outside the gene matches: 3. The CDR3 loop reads CASSVRGRTGELFF. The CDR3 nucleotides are TGTGCCAGCAGCGTTAGGGGGCGGACCGGGGAGCTGTTTTTT.

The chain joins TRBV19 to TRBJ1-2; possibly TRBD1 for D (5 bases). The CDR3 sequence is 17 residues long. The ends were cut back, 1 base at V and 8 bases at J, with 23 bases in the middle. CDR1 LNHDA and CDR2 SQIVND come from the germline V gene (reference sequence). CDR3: CASSIGRASWGLLGYTF. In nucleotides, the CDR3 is TGTGCCAGTAGTATAGGCCGGGCCTCTTGGGGACTATTGGGCTACACCTTC.

CDR3 in DNA: TGTGCCAGCAGCCCCGGAGTGAGGGGACAGAGCCCCTACGAGCAGTACTTC. This codes for CASSPGVRGQSPYEQYF. This sequence joins TRBV7-9 and TRBJ2-7; 7 bases fit TRBD1. The CDR3 consists of 17 residues. V lost 5 bases, J lost 2 bases, and 15 bases stayed unmatched. Germline CDR1 is SEHNR and CDR2 is FQNEAQ (reference sequence).

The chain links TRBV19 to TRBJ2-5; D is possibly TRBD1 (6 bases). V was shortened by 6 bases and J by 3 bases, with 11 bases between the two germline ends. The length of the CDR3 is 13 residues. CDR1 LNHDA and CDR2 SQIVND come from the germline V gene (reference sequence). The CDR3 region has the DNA TGTGCCAGTAGGGTCCCAGGGGAAGAGACCCAGTACTTC. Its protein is CASRVPGEETQYF.

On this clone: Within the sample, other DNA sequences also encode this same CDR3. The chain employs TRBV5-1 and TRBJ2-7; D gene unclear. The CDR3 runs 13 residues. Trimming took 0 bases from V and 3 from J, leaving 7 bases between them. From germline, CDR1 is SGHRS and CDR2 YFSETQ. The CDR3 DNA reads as TGCGCCAGCAGCTTGGGGCAAAGCTACGAGCAGTACTTC. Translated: CASSLGQSYEQYF.

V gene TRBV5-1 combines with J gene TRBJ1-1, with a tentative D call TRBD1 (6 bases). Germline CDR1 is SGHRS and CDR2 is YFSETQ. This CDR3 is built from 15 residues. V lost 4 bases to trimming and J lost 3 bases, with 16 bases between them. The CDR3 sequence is CASSPGQRRDTEAFF. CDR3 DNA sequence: TGCGCCAGCAGCCCCGGACAGCGTCGGGACACTGAAGCTTTCTTT.

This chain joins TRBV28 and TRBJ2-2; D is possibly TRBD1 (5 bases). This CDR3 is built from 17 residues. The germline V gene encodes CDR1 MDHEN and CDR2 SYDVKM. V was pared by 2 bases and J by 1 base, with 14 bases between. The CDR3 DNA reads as TGTGCCAGCAGTTTAGCGTACGGACAACAGAACACCGGGGAGCTGTTTTTT. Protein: CASSLAYGQQNTGELFF.

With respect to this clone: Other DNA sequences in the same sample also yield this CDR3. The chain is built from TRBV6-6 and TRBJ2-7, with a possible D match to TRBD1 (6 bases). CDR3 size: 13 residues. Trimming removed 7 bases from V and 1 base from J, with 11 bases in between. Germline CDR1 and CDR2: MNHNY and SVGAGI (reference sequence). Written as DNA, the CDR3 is TGTGCCAGCACCCCAGGGGTTTCCTACGAGCAGTACTTC. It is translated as CASTPGVSYEQYF.

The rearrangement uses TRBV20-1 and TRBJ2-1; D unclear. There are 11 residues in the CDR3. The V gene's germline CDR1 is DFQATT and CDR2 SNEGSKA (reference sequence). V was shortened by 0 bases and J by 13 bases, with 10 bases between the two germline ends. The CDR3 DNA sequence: TGCAGTGCTAGAGATTTCAGCGCACAGTTCTTC. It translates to CSARDFSAQFF.

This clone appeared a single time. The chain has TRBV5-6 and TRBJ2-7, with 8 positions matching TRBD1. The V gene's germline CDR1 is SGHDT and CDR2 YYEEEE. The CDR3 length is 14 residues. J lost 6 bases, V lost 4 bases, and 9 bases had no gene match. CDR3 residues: CASSGRQGTSEQYF. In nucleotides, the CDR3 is TGTGCCAGCAGCGGGCGACAGGGGACAAGCGAGCAGTACTTC.

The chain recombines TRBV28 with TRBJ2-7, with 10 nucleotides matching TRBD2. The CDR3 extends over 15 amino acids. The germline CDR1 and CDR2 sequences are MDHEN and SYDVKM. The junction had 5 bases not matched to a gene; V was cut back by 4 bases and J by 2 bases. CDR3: CASSSSSGGAYEQYF. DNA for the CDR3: TGTGCCAGCAGTTCGTCTAGCGGGGGAGCCTACGAGCAGTACTTC.

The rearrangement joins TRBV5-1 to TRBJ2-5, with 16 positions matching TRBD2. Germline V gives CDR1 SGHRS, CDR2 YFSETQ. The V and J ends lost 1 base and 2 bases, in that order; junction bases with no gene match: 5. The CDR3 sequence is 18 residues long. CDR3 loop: CASSLYGTSGGDQETQYF. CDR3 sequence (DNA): TGCGCCAGCAGCTTGTATGGGACTAGCGGGGGGGATCAAGAGACCCAGTACTTC.

CDR3: CASGRDRVESEQFF. Here the CDR3 DNA reads TGTGCCAGTGGCCGGGACAGGGTTGAATCAGAGCAGTTCTTC. V is TRBV19 and J is TRBJ2-1; 9 positions match TRBD1. There are 14 residues in the CDR3. CDR1 is LNHDA and CDR2 is SQIVND in the germline V gene (reference sequence). V shed 8 bases, J shed 10 bases, and the junction held 12 bases outside the gene matches.

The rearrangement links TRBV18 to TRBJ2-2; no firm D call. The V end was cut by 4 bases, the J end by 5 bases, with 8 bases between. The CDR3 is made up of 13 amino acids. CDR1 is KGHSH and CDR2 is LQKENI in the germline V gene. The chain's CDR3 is CASSLRETGELFF. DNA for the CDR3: TGTGCCAGCTCACTACGAGAGACCGGGGAGCTGTTTTTT.

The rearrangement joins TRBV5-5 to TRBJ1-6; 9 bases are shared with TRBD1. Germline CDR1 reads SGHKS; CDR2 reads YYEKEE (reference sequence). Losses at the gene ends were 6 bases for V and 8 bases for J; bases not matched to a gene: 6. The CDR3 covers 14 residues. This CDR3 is CASTYDRGYSPLHF. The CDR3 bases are TGTGCCAGCACCTACGACAGGGGGTATTCACCCCTCCACTTT.

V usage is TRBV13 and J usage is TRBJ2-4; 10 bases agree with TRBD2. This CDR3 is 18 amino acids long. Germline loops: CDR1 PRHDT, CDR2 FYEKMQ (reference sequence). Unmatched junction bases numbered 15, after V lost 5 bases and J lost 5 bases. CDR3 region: CASSTLSGGDSSQNIQYF. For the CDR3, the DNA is TGTGCCAGCAGCACTTTAAGCGGGGGGGACTCTTCCCAAAACATTCAGTACTTC.

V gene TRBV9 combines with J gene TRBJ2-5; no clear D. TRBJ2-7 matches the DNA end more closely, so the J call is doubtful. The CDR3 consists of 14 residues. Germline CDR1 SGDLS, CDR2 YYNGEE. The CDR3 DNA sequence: TGTGCCAGCAGCGTTAGCCCACTCCCCTACGAGCAGTACTTC. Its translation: CASSVSPLPYEQYF.

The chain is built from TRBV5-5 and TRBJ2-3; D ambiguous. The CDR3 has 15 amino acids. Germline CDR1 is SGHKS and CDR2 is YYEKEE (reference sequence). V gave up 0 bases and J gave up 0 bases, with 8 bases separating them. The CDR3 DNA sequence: TGTGCCAGCAGCTTGGGACCGACTAGCACAGATACGCAGTATTTT. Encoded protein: CASSLGPTSTDTQYF.

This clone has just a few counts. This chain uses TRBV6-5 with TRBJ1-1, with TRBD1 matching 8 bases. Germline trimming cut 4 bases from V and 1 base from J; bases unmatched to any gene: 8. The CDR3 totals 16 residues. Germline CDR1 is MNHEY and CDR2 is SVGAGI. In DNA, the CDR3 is TGTGCCAGCAGTTCGGGAAACAGGGGGGCGAACACTGAAGCTTTCTTT. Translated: CASSSGNRGANTEAFF.

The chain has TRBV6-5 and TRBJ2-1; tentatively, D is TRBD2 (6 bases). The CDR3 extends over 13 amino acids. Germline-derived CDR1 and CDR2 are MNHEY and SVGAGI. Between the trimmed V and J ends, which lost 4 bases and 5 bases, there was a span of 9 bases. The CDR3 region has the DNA TGTGCCAGCAGTTGGGACTTCGACAATGAGCAGTTCTTC. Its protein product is CASSWDFDNEQFF.

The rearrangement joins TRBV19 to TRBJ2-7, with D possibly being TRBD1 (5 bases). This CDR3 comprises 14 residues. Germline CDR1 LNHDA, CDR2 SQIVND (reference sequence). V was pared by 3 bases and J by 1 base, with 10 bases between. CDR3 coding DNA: TGTGCCAGTAGTATTGGGGCAGGGTCCTACGAGCAGTACTTC. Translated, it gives CASSIGAGSYEQYF.

CDR3: CASSLNRGETQYF. The CDR3 coding sequence is TGTGCCAGCAGCTTGAACAGGGGAGAGACCCAGTACTTC. The V and J genes are TRBV5-6 and TRBJ2-5; 7 nucleotides align to TRBD1. CDR1 and CDR2 from the germline V gene are SGHDT and YYEEEE. Trimming took 1 base from V and 4 from J; bases not matched to a gene: 1. The CDR3 covers 13 residues.

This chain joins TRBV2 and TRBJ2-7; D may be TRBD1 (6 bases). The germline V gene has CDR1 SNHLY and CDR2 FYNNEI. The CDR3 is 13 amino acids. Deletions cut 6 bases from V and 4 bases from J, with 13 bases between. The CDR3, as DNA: TGTGCCAGCAGCCGAGACAGGAGATACGAGCAGTACTTC. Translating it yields CASSRDRRYEQYF. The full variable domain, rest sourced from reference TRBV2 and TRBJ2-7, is EPEVTQTPSHQVTQMGQEVILRCVPISNHLYFYWYRQILGQKVEFLVSFYNNEISEKSEIFDDQFSVERPDGSNFTLKIRSTKLEDSAMYFCASSRDRRYEQYFGPGTRLTVT.

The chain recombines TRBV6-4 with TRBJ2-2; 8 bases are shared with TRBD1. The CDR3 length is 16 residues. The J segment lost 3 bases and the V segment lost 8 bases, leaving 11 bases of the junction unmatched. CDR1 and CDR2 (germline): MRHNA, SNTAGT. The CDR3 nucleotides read TGTGCCAGCCACCTACCGGGACAGGTGGACACCGGGGAGCTGTTTTTT. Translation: CASHLPGQVDTGELFF.